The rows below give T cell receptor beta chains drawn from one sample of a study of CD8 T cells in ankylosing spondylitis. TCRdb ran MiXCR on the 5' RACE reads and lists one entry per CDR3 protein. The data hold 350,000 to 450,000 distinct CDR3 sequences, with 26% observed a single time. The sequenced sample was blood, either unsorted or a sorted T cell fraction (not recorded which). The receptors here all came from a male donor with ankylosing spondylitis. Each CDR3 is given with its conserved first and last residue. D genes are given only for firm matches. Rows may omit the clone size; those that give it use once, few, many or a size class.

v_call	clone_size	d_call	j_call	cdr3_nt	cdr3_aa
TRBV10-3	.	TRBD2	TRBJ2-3	TGTGCCATCAGTGAGCTAGGTAGCGGGGGAAGTGATACGCAGTATTTT	CAISELGSGGSDTQYF
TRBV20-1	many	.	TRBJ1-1	TGCAGTGCTAGAACAGGGAGGGGAACTGAAGCTTTCTTT	CSARTGRGTEAFF
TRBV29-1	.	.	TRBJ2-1	TGCAGCGTCGGCGATGACAGGCCGAGCTCCTACAATGAGCAGTTCTTC	CSVGDDRPSSYNEQFF
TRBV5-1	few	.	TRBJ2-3	TGCGCCAGCGTCCCGGTTCTGGGAGATACGCAGTATTTT	CASVPVLGDTQYF
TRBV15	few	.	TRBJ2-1	TGTGCCACCAGCAGAGTCGGCGGGGTGTTGGGTGAGCAGTTCTTC	CATSRVGGVLGEQFF
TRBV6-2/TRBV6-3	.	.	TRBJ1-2	TGTGCCAGCAGTTACCGGACAGCTCTTGGCTACACCTTC	CASSYRTALGYTF
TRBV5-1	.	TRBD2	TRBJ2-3	TGCGCCAGCAGCTTGGGACTAGCGGACAGCACAGATACGCAGTATTTT	CASSLGLADSTDTQYF
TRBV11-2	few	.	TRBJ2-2	TGTGCTGGCAGGGGAGGCACCGGGGAGCTGTTTTTT	CAGRGGTGELFF
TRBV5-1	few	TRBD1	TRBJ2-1	TGCGCCAGCAGCCCTAGACAGGGGGCTTATGAGCAGTTCTTC	CASSPRQGAYEQFF
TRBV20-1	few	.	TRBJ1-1	TGCAGTGCTGAGGGGGGAGCCGAGACTGAAGCTTTCTTT	CSAEGGAETEAFF
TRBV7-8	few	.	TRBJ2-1	TGTGCCAGCGGGACCCTTCGTTACTACAATGAGCAGTTCTTC	CASGTLRYYNEQFF
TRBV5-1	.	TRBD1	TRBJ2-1	TGCGCCAGCAGGGATGACAGGGGCAATGAGCAGTTCTTC	CASRDDRGNEQFF
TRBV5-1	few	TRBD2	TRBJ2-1	TGCGCCAGCAGCTTGTGGTGGGAGGGGTACAATGAGCAGTTCTTC	CASSLWWEGYNEQFF
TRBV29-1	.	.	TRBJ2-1	TGCAGCGTTGACTGGGCGGGGTGGGATGAGCAGTTCTTC	CSVDWAGWDEQFF
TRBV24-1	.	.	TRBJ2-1	TGTGCCACCAGTGACTTTTCAGACGGACACAATGAGCAGTTCTTC	CATSDFSDGHNEQFF
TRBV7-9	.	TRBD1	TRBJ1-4	TGTGCCAGCAGCTTAGGACAGGGGCGTGCAACTAATGAAAAACTGTTTTTT	CASSLGQGRATNEKLFF
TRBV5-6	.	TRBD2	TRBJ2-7	TGTGCCAGCAGCCCCAGGCGGGGGTGGTACGAGCAGTACTTC	CASSPRRGWYEQYF
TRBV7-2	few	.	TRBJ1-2	TGTGCCAGCAGCTTAGAGGCGGAGGGCTTCTACACCTTC	CASSLEAEGFYTF
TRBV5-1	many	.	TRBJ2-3	TGCGCCAGCAGCTCGGCGGATACGCAGTATTTT	CASSSADTQYF
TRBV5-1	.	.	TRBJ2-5	TGCGCCAGCAGCTTTGGGATGTCCCAAGAGACCCAGTACTTC	CASSFGMSQETQYF
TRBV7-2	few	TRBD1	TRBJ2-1	TGTGCCAGCAGCGACGGGACAGGCTCCTACAATGAGCAGTTCTTC	CASSDGTGSYNEQFF
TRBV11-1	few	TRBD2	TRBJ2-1	TGTGCCAGCAGCTCAGAGACTAGCGGGAGGGGCAATGAGCAGTTCTTC	CASSSETSGRGNEQFF
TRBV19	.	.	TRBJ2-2	TGTGCCAGTAGTATCCCCCGCAGGGCCACCGGGGAGCTGTTTTTT	CASSIPRRATGELFF
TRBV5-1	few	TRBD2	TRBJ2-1	TGCGCCAGCAGCTTGACCCCGGGACTAGCGGGAGCTGGTGGAAATGAGCAGTTCTTC	CASSLTPGLAGAGGNEQFF
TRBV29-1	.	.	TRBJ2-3	TGCAGCGTAGCCAAAGACGGAAGCACAGATACGCAGTATTTT	CSVAKDGSTDTQYF
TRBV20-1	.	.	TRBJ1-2	TGCAGTGCAGTGAGGCACTCAGGCGACTATGGCTACACCTTC	CSAVRHSGDYGYTF
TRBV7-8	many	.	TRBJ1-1	TGTGCCAGCAGCTTAGACGGCAAGATGAACACTGAAGCTTTCTTT	CASSLDGKMNTEAFF
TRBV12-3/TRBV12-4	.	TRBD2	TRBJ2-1	TGTGCCAGCAGTCGACTAGCGGGAGGGTTCAATGAGCAGTTCTTC	CASSRLAGGFNEQFF
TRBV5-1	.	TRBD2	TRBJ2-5	TGCGCCAGCAGCTACGGACTAGCGGGGGCCCAAGAGACCCAGTACTTC	CASSYGLAGAQETQYF